These T cell receptor beta chains were read from a single sample in a study of shared clonotypes between healthy human individuals. The protocol was immunoSEQ multiplex PCR, while the TCRdb copy is restricted to in-frame clones and leaves out a portion. The sample holds roughly 2 million clones, approximately 94% seen once. Input material: naive CD4+ T cells sorted from blood. These receptors came from a man aged 18 to 29 in good health. Each CDR3 is given with its conserved first and last residue. A D gene is named only where the DNA matches it firmly. Some rows mark clone size as missing; the rest say once, few, many or name a class of expanded clone.

J | V | D | size | DNA | CDR3
TRBJ2-7 | TRBV7-6 | - | once | TGTGCCAGCAGCTTAGGGACGGCTTCCTACGAGCAGTACTTC | CASSLGTASYEQYF
TRBJ2-1 | TRBV9 | - | - | TGTGCCAGCAGCCCCAGGGAATTCCCCTTAAGCTCCTACAATGAGCAGTTCTTC | CASSPREFPLSSYNEQFF
TRBJ1-6 | TRBV25-1 | TRBD1 | - | TGTGCCAGCAGTGAAAATCGGCCAGGGGGAAATTCACCCCTCCACTTT | CASSENRPGGNSPLHF
TRBJ1-4 | TRBV14 | - | - | TGTGCCAGCAGCCCACAAGTTCTTACAGGGAATGAAAAACTGTTTTTT | CASSPQVLTGNEKLFF
TRBJ1-2 | TRBV5-1 | TRBD1 | - | TGCGCCAGCAGCTTACAACCGGGACAGGGATTCTATGGCTACACCTTC | CASSLQPGQGFYGYTF
TRBJ2-1 | TRBV9 | - | - | TGTGCCAGCAGCGTAAGACAGGGAGCGGGGAATGAGCAGTTCTTC | CASSVRQGAGNEQFF
TRBJ2-7 | TRBV6-1 | - | - | TGTGCCAGCAGTGAAGCCGTGACAGAGCTCTACGAGCAGTACTTC | CASSEAVTELYEQYF
TRBJ1-4 | TRBV4-3 | - | - | TGCGCCAGCAGCCAAGATAGGGTCTTGACTAATGAAAAACTGTTTTTT | CASSQDRVLTNEKLFF
TRBJ2-7 | TRBV30 | TRBD1 | - | TGTGCCTGGAGTGTAGAGGACAGGGGATACGAGCAGTACTTC | CAWSVEDRGYEQYF
TRBJ2-7 | TRBV7-2 | TRBD1 | - | TGTGCCAGCAGCGTAAAAGGACAGGTCGTGGGCTCCTACGAGCAGTACTTC | CASSVKGQVVGSYEQYF
TRBJ2-1 | TRBV10-3 | TRBD2 | - | TGTGCCATCAGTGAAGGCCTAGCGGGGGGCGATGAGCAGTTCTTC | CAISEGLAGGDEQFF
TRBJ1-2 | TRBV5-1 | TRBD1 | - | TGCGCCAGCAGCCCGGGACAGGAACCTTATGGCTACACCTTC | CASSPGQEPYGYTF
TRBJ2-3 | TRBV5-4 | TRBD1 | once | TGTGCCAGCAGCTTAGGACAGGGTGGCACAGATACGCAGTATTTT | CASSLGQGGTDTQYF
TRBJ2-7 | TRBV11-2 | - | - | TGTGCCAGCAGCTTACTAGCGGCGGACAGCTCCTACGAGCAGTACTTC | CASSLLAADSSYEQYF
TRBJ2-3 | TRBV5-1 | - | - | TGCGCCAGCAGCTGGGTTCCGGATACGCAGTATTTT | CASSWVPDTQYF
TRBJ1-1 | TRBV19 | TRBD1 | - | TGTGCCAGTAGCCCGGGACAGCTTTTT | CASSPGQLF
TRBJ2-7 | TRBV6-5 | TRBD2 | - | TGTGCCAGCAGACCGGGACTACAATCCTACGAGCAGTACTTC | CASRPGLQSYEQYF
TRBJ1-5 | TRBV2 | - | - | TGTGCCAGCAGCGTTGCAGGGATTTTTCAGCCCCAGCATTTT | CASSVAGIFQPQHF
TRBJ2-7 | TRBV28 | TRBD1 | - | TGTGCCAGCAGCCCAGGGGGCTCGTACGAGCAGTACTTC | CASSPGGSYEQYF
TRBJ1-3 | TRBV7-2 | - | - | TGTGCCAGCAGCCCCTTAACAGGGGGAAACACCATATATTTT | CASSPLTGGNTIYF
TRBJ2-3 | TRBV6-6 | - | - | TGTGCCAGCAGCCCCCAATCGGATACGCAGTATTTT | CASSPQSDTQYF
TRBJ1-1 | TRBV10-1 | - | - | TGCGCCAGCAGTTTGCAGAGGAACACTGAAGCTTTCTTT | CASSLQRNTEAFF
TRBJ1-1 | TRBV11-2 | - | few | TGTGCCAGCAGCTTATCTGGGTTGGGTGAGTCTGAAGCTTTCTTT | CASSLSGLGESEAFF
TRBJ2-2 | TRBV5-4 | - | - | TGTGCCAGCAGCTTTTCAGCGAACACCGGGGAGCTGTTTTTT | CASSFSANTGELFF
TRBJ1-1 | TRBV6-4 | TRBD1 | - | TGTGCCAGCAGTGAGACAGGGCCGTCTGAAGCTTTCTTT | CASSETGPSEAFF
TRBJ1-1 | TRBV15 | - | - | TGTGCCACCAGGGGGCGCGGGACTGAAGCTTTCTTT | CATRGRGTEAFF
TRBJ2-5 | TRBV7-2 | TRBD2 | once | TGTGCCAGCAGCTTAGCGATAGCGGGGGGGAGGAGGGAGACCCAGTACTTC | CASSLAIAGGRRETQYF